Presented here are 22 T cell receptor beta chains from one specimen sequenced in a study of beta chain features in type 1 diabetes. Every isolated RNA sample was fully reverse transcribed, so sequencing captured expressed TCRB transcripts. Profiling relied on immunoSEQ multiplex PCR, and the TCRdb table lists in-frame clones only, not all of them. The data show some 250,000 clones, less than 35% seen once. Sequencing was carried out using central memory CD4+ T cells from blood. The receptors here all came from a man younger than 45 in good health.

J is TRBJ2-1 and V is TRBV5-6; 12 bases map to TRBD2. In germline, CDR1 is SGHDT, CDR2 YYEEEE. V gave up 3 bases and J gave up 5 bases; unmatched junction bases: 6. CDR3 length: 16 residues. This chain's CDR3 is CASSSLTSGRNNEQFF. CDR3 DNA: TGTGCCAGCAGCTCCCTGACTAGCGGGAGAAACAATGAGCAGTTCTTC.

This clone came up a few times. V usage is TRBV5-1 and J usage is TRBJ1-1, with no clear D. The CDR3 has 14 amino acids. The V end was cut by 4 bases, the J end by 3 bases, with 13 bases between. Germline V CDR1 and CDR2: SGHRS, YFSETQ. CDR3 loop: CASSAAGGYTEAFF. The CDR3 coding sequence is TGCGCCAGCAGCGCGGCGGGCGGATACACTGAAGCTTTCTTT. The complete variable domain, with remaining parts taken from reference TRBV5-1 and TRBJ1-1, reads KAGVTQTPRYLIKTRGQQVTLSCSPISGHRSVSWYQQTPGQGLQFLFEYFSETQRNKGNFPGRFSGRQFSNSRSEMNVSTLELGDSALYLCASSAAGGYTEAFFGQGTRLTVV.

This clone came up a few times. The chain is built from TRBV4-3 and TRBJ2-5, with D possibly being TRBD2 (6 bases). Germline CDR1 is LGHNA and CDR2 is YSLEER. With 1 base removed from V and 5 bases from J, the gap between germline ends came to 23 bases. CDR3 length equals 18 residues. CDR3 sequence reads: CASSQGCPGLGPRETQYF. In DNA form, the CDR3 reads TGCGCCAGCAGCCAAGGGTGTCCGGGACTCGGGCCTCGGGAGACCCAGTACTTC.

In DNA form, the CDR3 reads TGCAGCGTCCGAACACCGGGACAGGGTATTGAAAAACTGTTTTTT. This encodes CSVRTPGQGIEKLFF. This chain connects TRBV29-1 to TRBJ1-4; 9 bases map to TRBD1. The CDR3 extends over 15 amino acids. Germline V CDR1 and CDR2: SQVTM, ANQGSEA. Trimming at V came to 6 bases and at J to 7 bases, leaving 12 bases not matched to a gene.

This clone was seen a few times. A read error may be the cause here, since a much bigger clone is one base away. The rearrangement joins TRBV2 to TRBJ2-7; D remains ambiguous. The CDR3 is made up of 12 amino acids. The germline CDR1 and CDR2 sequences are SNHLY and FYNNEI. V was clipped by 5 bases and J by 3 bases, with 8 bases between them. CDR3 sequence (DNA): TGTGCCAGCAGTCTAGACGGCTACGAGCAGTACTTC. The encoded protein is CASSLDGYEQYF.

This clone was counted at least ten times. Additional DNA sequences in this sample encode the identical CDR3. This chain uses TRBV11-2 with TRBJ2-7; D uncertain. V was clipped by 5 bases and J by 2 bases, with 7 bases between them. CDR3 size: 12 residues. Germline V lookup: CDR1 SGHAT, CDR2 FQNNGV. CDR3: CASSPRPYEQYF. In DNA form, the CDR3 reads TGTGCCAGCAGCCCGAGGCCCTACGAGCAGTACTTC. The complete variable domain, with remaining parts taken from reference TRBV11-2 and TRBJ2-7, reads EAGVAQSPRYKIIEKRQSVAFWCNPISGHATLYWYQQILGQGPKLLIQFQNNGVVDDSQLPKDRFSAERLKGVDSTLKIQPAKLEDSAVYLCASSPRPYEQYFGPGTRLTVT.

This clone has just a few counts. In DNA form, the CDR3 reads TGTGCCAGCAGCCCCGGGGGCAATACAAGGGCCGGGGAGCTGTTTTTT. Protein sequence: CASSPGGNTRAGELFF. The chain is built from TRBV7-2 and TRBJ2-2; perhaps D is TRBD1 or TRBD2 (6 bases each). Trimming pared 5 bases from V and 6 bases from J, leaving 19 bases between. The CDR3 is 16 residues long. Germline loops: CDR1 SGHTA, CDR2 FQGNSA.

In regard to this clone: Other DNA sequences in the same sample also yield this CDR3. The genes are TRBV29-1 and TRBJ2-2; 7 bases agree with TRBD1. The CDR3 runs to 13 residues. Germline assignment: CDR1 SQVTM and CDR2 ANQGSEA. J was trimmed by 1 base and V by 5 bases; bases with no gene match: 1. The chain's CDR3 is CSVRQGNTGELFF. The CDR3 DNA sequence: TGCAGCGTTAGACAGGGGAACACCGGGGAGCTGTTTTTT.

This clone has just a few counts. The CDR3 DNA reads as TGTGCCAGCAGTGAGAGATCCTACTACGAGCAGTACTTC. The encoded protein is CASSERSYYEQYF. This chain uses TRBV25-1 with TRBJ2-7; D call uncertain. The CDR3 runs 13 residues. V was cut by 3 bases and J by 3 bases, with 9 bases left in between. The germline gives CDR1 MGHDK, CDR2 SYGVNS.

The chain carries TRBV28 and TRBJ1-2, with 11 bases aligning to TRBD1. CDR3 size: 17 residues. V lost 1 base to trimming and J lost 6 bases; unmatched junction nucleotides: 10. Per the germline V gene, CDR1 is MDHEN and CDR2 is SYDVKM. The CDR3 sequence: CASSLYDRGQGVDGYTF. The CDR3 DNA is TGTGCCAGCAGTTTATACGACAGGGGACAGGGGGTGGATGGCTACACCTTC.

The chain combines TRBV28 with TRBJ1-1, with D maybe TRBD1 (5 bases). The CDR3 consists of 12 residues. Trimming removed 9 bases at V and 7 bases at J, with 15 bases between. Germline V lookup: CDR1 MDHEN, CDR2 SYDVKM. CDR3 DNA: TGTGCCAGTAGAACCTCAGGGTTTGAAGCTTTCTTT. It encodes CASRTSGFEAFF. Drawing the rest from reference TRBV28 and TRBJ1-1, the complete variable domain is DVKVTQSSRYLVKRTGEKVFLECVQDMDHENMFWYRQDPGLGLRLIYFSYDVKMKEKGDIPEGYSVSREKKERFSLILESASTNQTSMYLCASRTSGFEAFFGQGTRLTVV.

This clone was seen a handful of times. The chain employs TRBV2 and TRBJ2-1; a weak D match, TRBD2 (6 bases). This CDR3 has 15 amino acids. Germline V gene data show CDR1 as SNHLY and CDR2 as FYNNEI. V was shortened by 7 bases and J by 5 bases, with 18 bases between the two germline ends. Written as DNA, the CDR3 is TGTGCCAGCATGGGGAGGTCAGTGGAGGACAATGAGCAGTTCTTC. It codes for CASMGRSVEDNEQFF.

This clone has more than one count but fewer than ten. The CDR3 reads CASSLSLGEQFF. CDR3 nucleotides: TGTGCCAGCAGCTTAAGCCTTGGGGAGCAGTTCTTC. The chain employs TRBV11-2 and TRBJ2-1, with D hard to call. CDR1 is SGHAT and CDR2 is FQNNGV in the germline V gene. With 2 bases removed from V and 10 bases from J, the gap between germline ends came to 9 bases. This CDR3 is built from 12 residues.

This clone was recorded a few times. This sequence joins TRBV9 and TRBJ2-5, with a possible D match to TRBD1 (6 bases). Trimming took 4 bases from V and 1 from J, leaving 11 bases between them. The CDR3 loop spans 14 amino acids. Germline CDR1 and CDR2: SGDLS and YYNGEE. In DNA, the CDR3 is TGTGCCAGCAGCCTCTTGGACAGCCAAGAGACCCAGTACTTC. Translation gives CASSLLDSQETQYF.

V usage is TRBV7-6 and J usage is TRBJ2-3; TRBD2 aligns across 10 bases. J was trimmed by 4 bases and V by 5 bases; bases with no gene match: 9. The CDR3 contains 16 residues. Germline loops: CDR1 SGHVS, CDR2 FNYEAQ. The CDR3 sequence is CASSLGASGGSDTQYF. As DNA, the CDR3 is TGTGCCAGCAGCCTAGGAGCTAGCGGGGGTTCAGATACGCAGTATTTT.

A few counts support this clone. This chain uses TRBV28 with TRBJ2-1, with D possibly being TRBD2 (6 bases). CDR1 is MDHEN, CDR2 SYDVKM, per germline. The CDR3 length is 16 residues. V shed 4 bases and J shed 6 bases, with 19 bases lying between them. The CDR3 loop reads CASSSLSGEWGNEQFF. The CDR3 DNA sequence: TGTGCCAGCAGTTCACTTTCGGGGGAGTGGGGCAATGAGCAGTTCTTC.

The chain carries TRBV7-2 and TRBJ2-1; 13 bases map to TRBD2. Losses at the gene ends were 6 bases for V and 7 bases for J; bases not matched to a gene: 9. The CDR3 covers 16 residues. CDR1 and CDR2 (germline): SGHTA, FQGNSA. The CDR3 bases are TGTGCCAGCAGACCACGGACTAGCGGGAGATCGAATGAGCAGTTCTTC. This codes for CASRPRTSGRSNEQFF. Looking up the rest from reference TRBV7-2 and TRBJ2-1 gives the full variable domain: GAGVSQSPSNKVTEKGKDVELRCDPISGHTALYWYRQSLGQGLEFLIYFQGNSAPDKSGLPSDRFSAERTGGSVSTLTIQRTQQEDSAVYLCASRPRTSGRSNEQFFGPGTRLTVL.

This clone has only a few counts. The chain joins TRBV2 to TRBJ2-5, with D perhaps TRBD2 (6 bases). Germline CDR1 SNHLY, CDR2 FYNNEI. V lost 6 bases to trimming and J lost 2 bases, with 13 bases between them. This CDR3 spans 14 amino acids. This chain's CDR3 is CASSPGLAQETQYF. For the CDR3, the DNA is TGTGCCAGCAGCCCGGGACTTGCACAAGAGACCCAGTACTTC.

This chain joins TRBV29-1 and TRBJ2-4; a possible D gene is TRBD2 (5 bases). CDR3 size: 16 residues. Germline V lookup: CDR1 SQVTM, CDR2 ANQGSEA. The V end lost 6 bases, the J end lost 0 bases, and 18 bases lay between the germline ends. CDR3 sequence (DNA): TGCAGCGTCAAGGGAGCCACTTTACTAGCCAAAAACATTCAGTACTTC. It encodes CSVKGATLLAKNIQYF.

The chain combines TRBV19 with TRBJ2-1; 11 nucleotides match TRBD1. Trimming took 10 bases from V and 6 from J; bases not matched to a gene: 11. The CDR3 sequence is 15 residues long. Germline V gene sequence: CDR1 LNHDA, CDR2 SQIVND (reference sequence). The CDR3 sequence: CATRPPGQGGNEQFF. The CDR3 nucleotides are TGTGCCACCAGACCCCCGGGACAGGGGGGCAATGAGCAGTTCTTC.

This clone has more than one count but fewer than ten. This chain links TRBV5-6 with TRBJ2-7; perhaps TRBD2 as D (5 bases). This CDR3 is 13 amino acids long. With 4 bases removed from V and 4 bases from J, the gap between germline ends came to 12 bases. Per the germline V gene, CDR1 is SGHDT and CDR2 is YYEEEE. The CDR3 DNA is TGTGCCAGCAGCCGGAAGGAGCGGTACGAGCAGTACTTC. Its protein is CASSRKERYEQYF.

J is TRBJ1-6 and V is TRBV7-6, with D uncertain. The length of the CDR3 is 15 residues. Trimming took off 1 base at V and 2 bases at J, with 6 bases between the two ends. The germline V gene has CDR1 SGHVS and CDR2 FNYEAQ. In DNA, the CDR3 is TGTGCCAGCAGCTTAGACCTCCCCTATAATTCACCCCTCCACTTT. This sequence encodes CASSLDLPYNSPLHF.